This T cell receptor beta chain was sequenced for a study of Graves' ophthalmopathy and Graves' hyperthyroidism. CDR3 length: 14 residues. V was pared by 5 bases and J by 6 bases, with 13 bases between. Transcripts of RNA were the source for amplifying TCR beta CDR3 regions. The first-round RT-PCR employed HTBI primers together with the Qiagen OneStep RT-PCR kit. A multiplex PCR was then performed as the second round. TCRdb reprocessed the multiplex PCR reads with MiXCR, giving one entry per CDR3 protein. The sample carries about 620,000 distinct CDR3 sequences, approximately 22% recorded once. The sequence was collected from a woman aged 18-29 years with stable Graves' hyperthyroidism. Some clones in this sample may be carry-over from other donors' samples. The rearrangement links TRBV12-3 or TRBV12-4 to TRBJ2-2; D tentatively reads TRBD1 or TRBD2 (5 bases each). Sequencing was done on a sample of peripheral blood. CDR3 loop: CASSTHRDPGELFF. The DNA of the CDR3 is TGTGCCAGCAGTACCCATAGGGACCCCGGGGAGCTGTTTTTT.